The following is a TCR beta chain sequence with its context. This sample is part of a study of blood T cell repertoires in COVID-19. Study at large: Samples of COVID-19 (acute and convalescent) were obtained from the United States, Italy and Spain.

V trimming: 2 bases; J trimming: 3 bases; junction bases outside the gene matches: 8. The germline CDR1 and CDR2 sequences are SGHTS and YDEGEE. The CDR3 totals 17 residues. Original processing methods: Researchers report that nucleated cell counts were estimated from reference gene primer amplification. Generated by immunoSEQ multiplex PCR, the TCRdb table keeps only in-frame clones and is missing some. The D gene and trimming were derived from the DNA, and the V and J assignments and clone size from that table. The sample yields some 120,000 clones, 80% to 90% seen once. V is TRBV5-8 and J is TRBJ1-5; 10 bases are shared with TRBD1. This receptor was obtained from a man in his 70s with active or convalescent COVID-19. The sequencing input was peripheral blood. The CDR3 sequence is CASSFYNGQGVNQPQHF. The DNA for the CDR3 is TGTGCCAGCAGCTTTTACAATGGACAGGGGGTCAATCAGCCCCAGCATTTT.